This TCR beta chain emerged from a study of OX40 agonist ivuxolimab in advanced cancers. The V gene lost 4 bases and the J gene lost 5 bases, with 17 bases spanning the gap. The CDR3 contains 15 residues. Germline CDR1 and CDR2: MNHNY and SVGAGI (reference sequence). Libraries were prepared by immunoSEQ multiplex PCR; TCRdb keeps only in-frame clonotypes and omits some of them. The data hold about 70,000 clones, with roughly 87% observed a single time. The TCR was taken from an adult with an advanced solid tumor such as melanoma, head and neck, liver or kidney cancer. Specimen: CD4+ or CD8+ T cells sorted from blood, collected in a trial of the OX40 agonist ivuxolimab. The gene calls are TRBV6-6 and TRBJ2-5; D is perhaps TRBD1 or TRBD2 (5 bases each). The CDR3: CASSSSGTYSETQYF. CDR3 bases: TGTGCCAGCAGTTCGTCCGGGACCTATTCCGAGACCCAGTACTTC.